This TCR beta chain was identified in a study of T cell responses to AZD1222 COVID-19 vaccine. Study results and limitations: Sampling captured repertoires only after the peak T cell response.

Here immunoSEQ multiplex PCR was the method, and the copy in TCRdb shows in-frame clones only, minus some. The sample gives more than 95,000 clones, 88% of which show up once; around a tenth is in the top ten. The CDR3 runs 15 residues. In germline, CDR1 is SQVTM, CDR2 ANQGSEA. V lost 5 bases, J lost 0 bases, and 13 bases lay in between. A remark on this clone: Its specificity is unknown.

The TCR sequence derives from an adult in good health. The sample in question was peripheral blood, obtained on day 0 of AZD1222 vaccination. The chain links TRBV29-1 to TRBJ2-2; tentatively, D is TRBD2 (6 bases). CDR3 residues: CSVPLGGTNTGELFF. DNA for the CDR3: TGCAGCGTTCCCCTTGGAGGGACGAACACCGGGGAGCTGTTTTTT.